The 5 T cell receptor beta chains below all came from one sample that was sequenced in a study of blood T cell repertoires in COVID-19. Profiling relied on immunoSEQ multiplex PCR, and the TCRdb table lists in-frame clones only, not all of them. The table includes roughly 520,000 clones, approximately 87% detected once. The sequenced material came from PBMCs or T cells enriched from blood (not recorded which). These receptor sequences come from a woman between 40 and 50 years old who had recovered from COVID-19.

This chain links TRBV27 with TRBJ2-2; D is possibly TRBD2 (6 bases). The CDR3 length is 14 residues. Germline CDR1 and CDR2: MNHEY and SMNVEV (reference sequence). Trimming left V 2 bases short and J 12 bases short, with 16 bases between. CDR3 nucleotides: TGTGCCAGCAGTTTAACCGGGACTCCTGGAAAGCTGTTTTTT. Amino acids: CASSLTGTPGKLFF.

The rearrangement links TRBV5-6 to TRBJ2-2; D is possibly TRBD2 (5 bases). The CDR3 covers 16 residues. CDR1 is SGHDT, CDR2 YYEEEE, per germline. V lost 0 bases and J 4 bases, leaving 13 bases between the germline ends. CDR3 sequence: CASSLVGGLITGELFF. The CDR3 DNA reads as TGTGCCAGCAGCTTGGTAGGTGGACTGATCACCGGGGAGCTGTTTTTT.

The chain is built from TRBV5-1 and TRBJ2-3, with D perhaps matching TRBD1 (6 bases). Trimming pared 6 bases from V and 0 bases from J, leaving 11 bases between. CDR1 and CDR2 from the germline V gene are SGHRS and YFSETQ. This CDR3 spans 14 amino acids. The CDR3 is CASTSRGSTDTQYF. The CDR3 DNA follows: TGCGCCAGCACCTCCAGGGGAAGCACAGATACGCAGTATTTT.

This rearrangement joins TRBV7-8 to TRBJ1-5; 7 bases fit TRBD1. J lost 7 bases, V lost 3 bases, and 6 bases had no gene match. The CDR3 runs 14 residues. Germline CDR1 SGHVS, CDR2 FQNEAQ. DNA of the CDR3: TGTGCCAGCAGCTTCACAGGGGCTCAACAGCCCCAGCATTTT. It codes for CASSFTGAQQPQHF.

This clone was seen just once. The V and J genes are TRBV24-1 and TRBJ1-1; 7 positions agree with TRBD1. V trimming: 5 bases; J trimming: 4 bases; junction bases outside the gene matches: 15. CDR1 is KGHDR, CDR2 SFDVKD, per germline. The CDR3 spans 17 residues. The CDR3 here is CATSGPGTEGYGTEAFF. CDR3 sequence (DNA): TGTGCCACCAGTGGCCCCGGGACAGAGGGTTATGGCACTGAAGCTTTCTTT.